One sample yielded the 12 T cell receptor beta chains listed below, sequenced in a study of blood T cells in healthy people across ages. Primers used in a second PCR of roughly 6 to 11 cycles were a sample-barcoded 5' primer and a J-beta primer mix. TCRdb re-called the 5' RACE reads with MiXCR, one entry per CDR3 protein. This table has about 800,000 distinct CDR3 sequences, 20% to 25% appearing once. This same sample was also part of a study on T cells of mothers and their children.

Material: blood. Source of these receptors: a boy younger than 18 in good health.

The genes are TRBV20-1 and TRBJ1-2; 9 bases agree with TRBD1. The junction had 6 bases not matched to a gene; V was cut back by 3 bases and J by 7 bases. Germline V CDR1 and CDR2: DFQATT, SNEGSKA (reference sequence). The CDR3 totals 13 residues. The CDR3 here is CSASLWTGVGYTF. In DNA form, the CDR3 reads TGCAGTGCTAGTTTGTGGACAGGGGTTGGCTACACCTTC.

The V call is TRBV6-6, the J call TRBJ2-1; 9 nucleotides line up with TRBD2. The V segment lost 5 bases and the J segment 10 bases; nucleotides outside the gene matches: 3. The CDR3 sequence is 12 residues long. CDR1 MNHNY and CDR2 SVGAGI come from the germline V gene (reference sequence). CDR3 amino acids: CASSIGTSEQFF. The CDR3 DNA follows: TGTGCCAGCAGTATCGGGACTAGCGAGCAGTTCTTC.

V is TRBV20-1 and J is TRBJ1-2, with unresolved D. The ends were cut back, 1 base at V and 8 bases at J, with 20 bases in the middle. Germline V gives CDR1 DFQATT, CDR2 SNEGSKA (reference sequence). The CDR3 runs 15 residues. The CDR3 region has the DNA TGCAGTGCTAGAGTAGTTGTTAACAGTCGTTACGGCTACACCTTC. As protein: CSARVVVNSRYGYTF.

Here the CDR3 reads CATALGNRYTF. CDR3 DNA: TGTGCCACCGCCCTGGGGAACCGCTACACCTTC. This chain links TRBV24-1 with TRBJ1-2; D call uncertain. The CDR3 extends over 11 amino acids. Between the trimmed V and J ends, which lost 9 bases and 9 bases, there was a span of 13 bases. Germline V gene lookup returns CDR1 KGHDR and CDR2 SFDVKD.

V is TRBV6-1 and J is TRBJ2-3; possible D gene TRBD1, 5 bases. Germline V gene sequence: CDR1 MNHNS, CDR2 SASEGT. The V end lost 4 bases, the J end lost 4 bases, and 15 bases lay between the germline ends. The CDR3 contains 15 residues. In DNA form, the CDR3 reads TGTGCCAGCAGTGCAAGGGGCCCGGTCGCAGATACGCAGTATTTT. As protein: CASSARGPVADTQYF.

The chain employs TRBV6-5 and TRBJ2-5, with D tentatively TRBD1 (6 bases). The DNA end is a closer match to TRBJ2-7, so the J assignment may be wrong. CDR3 length equals 12 residues. Germline V gene sequence: CDR1 MNHEY, CDR2 SVGAGI. In DNA, the CDR3 is TGTGCCAGCAGCTCAGGACAGTACGAGCAGTACTTC. Its translation is CASSSGQYEQYF.

This clonotype was found a few times. The chain links TRBV7-9 to TRBJ2-3; D ambiguous. The CDR3 consists of 16 residues. Germline V lookup: CDR1 SEHNR, CDR2 FQNEAQ (reference sequence). Between the trimmed V and J ends, which lost 0 bases and 4 bases, there was a span of 14 bases. CDR3 bases: TGTGCCAGCAGCTTAGCGCTTCCCCGAGGTCCAGATACGCAGTATTTT. Its protein product is CASSLALPRGPDTQYF.

The rearrangement links TRBV4-3 to TRBJ2-2, with a possible D match to TRBD2 (5 bases). The CDR3 covers 16 residues. CDR1 and CDR2 (germline): LGHNA, YSLEER. V was shortened by 0 bases and J by 3 bases, with 11 bases between the two germline ends. For the CDR3, the DNA is TGCGCCAGCAGCCAAGATCATGCTAGCTACACCGGGGAGCTGTTTTTT. Translating gives CASSQDHASYTGELFF.

This clonotype was observed once. The chain carries TRBV28 and TRBJ2-5, with 8 bases fitting TRBD1. This CDR3 is 15 amino acids long. CDR1 and CDR2 (germline): MDHEN, SYDVKM. Losses at the gene ends were 6 bases for V and 0 bases for J; bases not matched to a gene: 6. The CDR3 DNA follows: TGTGCCAGCAGCAAGGGACAGGCGTACCAAGAGACCCAGTACTTC. Translated, it gives CASSKGQAYQETQYF.

In DNA, the CDR3 is TGCGCCAGCAGCTGGACAGGGGGCGCGGAGACCCAGTACTTC. This translates into CASSWTGGAETQYF. The V and J genes are TRBV5-1 and TRBJ2-5; 11 bases are shared with TRBD1. V gave up 3 bases and J gave up 5 bases; unmatched junction bases: 3. The CDR3 covers 14 residues. CDR1 and CDR2 from the germline V gene are SGHRS and YFSETQ.

V gene TRBV20-1 combines with J gene TRBJ2-5; TRBD2 aligns across 10 bases. CDR3 length: 17 amino acids. Germline CDR1 and CDR2: DFQATT and SNEGSKA (reference sequence). The junction had 15 bases not matched to a gene; V was cut back by 3 bases and J by 5 bases. CDR3 bases: TGCAGTGCTAGCCGAAAGCGGGAGGGCGTACTAAGGGAGACCCAGTACTTC. Its protein product is CSASRKREGVLRETQYF.

This clonotype was seen only a few times. V gene TRBV7-8 combines with J gene TRBJ2-7; D is unclear. Trimming shortened V by 1 base and J by 0 bases, and 7 bases separated the two germline ends. The germline CDR1 and CDR2 sequences are SGHVS and FQNEAQ. The CDR3 is made up of 14 amino acids. CDR3 bases: TGTGCCAGCAGCTTAGAAGGATTCTCCTACGAGCAGTACTTC. Translation: CASSLEGFSYEQYF.